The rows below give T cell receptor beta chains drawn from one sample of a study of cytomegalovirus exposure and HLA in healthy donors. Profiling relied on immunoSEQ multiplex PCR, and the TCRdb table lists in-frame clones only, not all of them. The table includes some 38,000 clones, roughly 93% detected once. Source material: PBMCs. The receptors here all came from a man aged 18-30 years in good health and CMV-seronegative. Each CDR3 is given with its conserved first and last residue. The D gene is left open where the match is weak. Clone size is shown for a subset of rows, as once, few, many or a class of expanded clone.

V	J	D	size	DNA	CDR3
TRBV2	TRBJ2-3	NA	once	TGTGCCAGCAGTCGGCGGGATTTGTATTTT	CASSRRDLYF
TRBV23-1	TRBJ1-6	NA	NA	TGCGCCAGCAGTCATTGGGTGGGGGGGGTAGGTAATTCACCCCTCCACTTT	CASSHWVGGVGNSPLHF
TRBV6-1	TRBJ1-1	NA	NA	TGTGCCAGTGACAGGAACACTGAAGCTTTCTTT	CASDRNTEAFF
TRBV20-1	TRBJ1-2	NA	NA	TGCAGTGCTAGGAGGGGGGGCTACACCTTC	CSARRGGYTF
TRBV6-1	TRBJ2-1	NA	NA	TGTGCCAGCAGTCCGCCTAGGCCGGGCAATGAGCAGTTCTTC	CASSPPRPGNEQFF
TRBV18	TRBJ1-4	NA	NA	TGTGCCAGCTCACCGATGGGAGGTTATGAAAAACTGTTTTTT	CASSPMGGYEKLFF
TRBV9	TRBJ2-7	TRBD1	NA	TGTGCCAGCAGCTCCGGGACAGGCCTCCCCTACGAGCAGTACTTC	CASSSGTGLPYEQYF
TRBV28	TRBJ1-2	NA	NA	TGTGCCAGCAGTTTATGGGGGGGGTCAGCTAACTATGGCTACACCTTC	CASSLWGGSANYGYTF
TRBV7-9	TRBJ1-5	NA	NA	TGTGCCAGCGCGACCGGAGCCAATCAGCCCCAGCATTTT	CASATGANQPQHF
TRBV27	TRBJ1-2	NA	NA	TGTGCCACCTACGGCGGGGGGTTTGGCTACACCTTC	CATYGGGFGYTF
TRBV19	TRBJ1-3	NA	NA	TGTGCCAGTTCGCGACAGCCCACCATATATTTT	CASSRQPTIYF
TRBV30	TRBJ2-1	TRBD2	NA	TGTGCCTGGACCCGACTAGCGGGAGCCTACAATGAGCAGTTCTTC	CAWTRLAGAYNEQFF
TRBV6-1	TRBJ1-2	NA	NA	TGTGCCAGCAGATTACAGGGAGACTATGGCTACACCTTC	CASRLQGDYGYTF
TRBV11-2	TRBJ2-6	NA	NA	TGTGCCAGCACTCCCACCGTGGGCCCTGGGGCCAACGTCCTGACTTTC	CASTPTVGPGANVLTF
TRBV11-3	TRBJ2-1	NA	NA	TGTGCCAGCAGCTTATTAGGGGCGGATGAGCAGTTCTTC	CASSLLGADEQFF
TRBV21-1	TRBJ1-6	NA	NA	TGTGCCAGCAGCAAGGAAGGGGGGGCCTCCTATAATTCACCCCTCCACTTT	CASSKEGGASYNSPLHF
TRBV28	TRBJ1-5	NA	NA	TGTGCCAGCAGACAGGGTGGATTGAATAGCAATCAGCCCCAGCATTTT	CASRQGGLNSNQPQHF
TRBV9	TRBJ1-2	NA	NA	TGTGCCAGCAGCGTAGCGGCAGGGTTTGGCTACACCTTC	CASSVAAGFGYTF
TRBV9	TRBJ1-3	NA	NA	TGTGCCAGCAGCGTAGTGGCAGGGCCGGGAAACACCATATATTTT	CASSVVAGPGNTIYF
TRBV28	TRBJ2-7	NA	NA	TGTGCCAGCAGGGCAGCCTACGAGCAGTACTTC	CASRAAYEQYF
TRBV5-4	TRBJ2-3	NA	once	TGTGCCAGCAGCTATGGAGGGATGGGAGATACGCAGTATTTT	CASSYGGMGDTQYF
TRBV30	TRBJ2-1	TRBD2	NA	TGTGCCTGGAGTCTGGGGCTGGAGATAAGGGCGGGGGGTCCTAATGAGCAGTTCTTC	CAWSLGLEIRAGGPNEQFF
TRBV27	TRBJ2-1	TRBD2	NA	TGTGCCAGCAGTATGGGACTAGCGGGGACGACCTACAATGAGCAGTTCTTC	CASSMGLAGTTYNEQFF
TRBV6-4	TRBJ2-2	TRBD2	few	TGTGCCAGCAGTGCCGAGGAAGCGGGAGGTACCGGGGAGCTGTTTTTT	CASSAEEAGGTGELFF
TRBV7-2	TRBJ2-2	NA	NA	TGTGCCAGCAGCTTCCTGCGGAGAACCGGGGAGCTGTTTTTT	CASSFLRRTGELFF
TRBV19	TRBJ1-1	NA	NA	TGTGCCAGTAGCCCTCGGCTGGAGGGCACTGAAGCTTTCTTT	CASSPRLEGTEAFF
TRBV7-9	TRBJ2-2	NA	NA	TGTGCCAGCAGCCCTAGGGGAGGAACCGGGGAGCTGTTTTTT	CASSPRGGTGELFF
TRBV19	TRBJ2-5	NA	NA	TGTGCCAGTAGTATAGCAGGAAGAGAGACCCAGTACTTC	CASSIAGRETQYF
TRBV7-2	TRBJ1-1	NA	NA	TGTGCCAGCAGTCTTCAAGCAGGGCCAGAAGCTTTCTTT	CASSLQAGPEAFF
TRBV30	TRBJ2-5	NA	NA	TGTGCCTGGAGTGAAGGGGCCCGTGGCCAAGAGACCCAGTACTTC	CAWSEGARGQETQYF
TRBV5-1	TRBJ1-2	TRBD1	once	TGCGCCAGCAGCTTGGGACAGGGGGCGGCTAACTATGGCTACACCTTC	CASSLGQGAANYGYTF
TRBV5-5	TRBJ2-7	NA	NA	TGTGCCAGCAGCTTGATAGCGGATAGCTCCTACGAGCAGTACTTC	CASSLIADSSYEQYF
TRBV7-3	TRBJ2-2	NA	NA	TGTGCCAGCAGCCCACTAGGGAACACCGGGGAGCTGTTTTTT	CASSPLGNTGELFF
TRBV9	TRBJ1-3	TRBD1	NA	TGTGCCAGCAGCGATAGGGACAGGCCTGGAAACACCATATATTTT	CASSDRDRPGNTIYF
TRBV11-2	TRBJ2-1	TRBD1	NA	TGTGCCAGCACTACCGGGACAGGGGGTTTCTACAATGAGCAGTTCTTC	CASTTGTGGFYNEQFF
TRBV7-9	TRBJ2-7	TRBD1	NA	TGTGCCAGCAGCTTAGTGCGACAGGGGGCTCACGAGCAGTACTTC	CASSLVRQGAHEQYF
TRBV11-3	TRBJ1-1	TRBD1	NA	TGTGCCAGCAGCTTAGGACAGGGGCAAACTGAAGCTTTCTTT	CASSLGQGQTEAFF
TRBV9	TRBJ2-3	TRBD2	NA	TGTGCCAGCAGCGTGGGGATAGCGGGAGTAGCAGATACGCAGTATTTT	CASSVGIAGVADTQYF
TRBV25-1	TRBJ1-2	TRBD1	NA	TGTGCCAGCAGTAAAAACCGGGACAGGGATGGCTACACCTTC	CASSKNRDRDGYTF
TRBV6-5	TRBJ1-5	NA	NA	TGTGCCAGCAGTTACGGCGGCAGGGGAGGGAATCAGCCCCAGCATTTT	CASSYGGRGGNQPQHF
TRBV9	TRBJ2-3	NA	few	TGTGCCAGCAGCGTCACTAGCACAGATACGCAGTATTTT	CASSVTSTDTQYF
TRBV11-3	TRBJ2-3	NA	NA	TGTGCCAGCAGCTCCAGACTAGAAGCAACAGATACGCAGTATTTT	CASSSRLEATDTQYF
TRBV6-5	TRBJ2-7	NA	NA	TGTGCCAGCAGTTACACGGGTCAGGGGCACGAGCAGTACTTC	CASSYTGQGHEQYF
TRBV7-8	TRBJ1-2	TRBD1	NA	TGTGCCAGCAGCCAGGACAGGGTGGGAGGCTACACCTTC	CASSQDRVGGYTF
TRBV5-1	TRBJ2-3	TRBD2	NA	TGCGCCAGCAGCTTGGGACTAGCGGGTATCACAGATACGCAGTATTTT	CASSLGLAGITDTQYF
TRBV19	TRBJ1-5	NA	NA	TGTGCCAGTAGCATAGCACTCAATCAGCCCCAGCATTTT	CASSIALNQPQHF
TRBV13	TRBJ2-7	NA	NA	TGTGCCAGCAGCCCAACTGCCGGGGTCGCAGCCACCTACGAGCAGTACTTC	CASSPTAGVAATYEQYF
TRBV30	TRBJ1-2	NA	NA	TGTGCCTGGAGTGTATCCACAGGGTTTACCTTC	CAWSVSTGFTF
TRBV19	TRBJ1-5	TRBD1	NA	TGTGCCAGTAGTGTCCCCAACAGGGGTTTAGGTCAGCCCCAGCATTTT	CASSVPNRGLGQPQHF
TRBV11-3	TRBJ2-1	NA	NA	TGTGCCAGCAGCTTAGTTCTCTCGAGCTCCTACAATGAGCAGTTCTTC	CASSLVLSSSYNEQFF
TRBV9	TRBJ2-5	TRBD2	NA	TGTGCCAGCAGGACCCTAGCGGGGGGCAACCAAGAGACCCAGTACTTC	CASRTLAGGNQETQYF
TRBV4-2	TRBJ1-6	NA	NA	TGTGCCAGCAGCCAAGAATCTGGCGGAAATTCACCCCTCCACTTT	CASSQESGGNSPLHF